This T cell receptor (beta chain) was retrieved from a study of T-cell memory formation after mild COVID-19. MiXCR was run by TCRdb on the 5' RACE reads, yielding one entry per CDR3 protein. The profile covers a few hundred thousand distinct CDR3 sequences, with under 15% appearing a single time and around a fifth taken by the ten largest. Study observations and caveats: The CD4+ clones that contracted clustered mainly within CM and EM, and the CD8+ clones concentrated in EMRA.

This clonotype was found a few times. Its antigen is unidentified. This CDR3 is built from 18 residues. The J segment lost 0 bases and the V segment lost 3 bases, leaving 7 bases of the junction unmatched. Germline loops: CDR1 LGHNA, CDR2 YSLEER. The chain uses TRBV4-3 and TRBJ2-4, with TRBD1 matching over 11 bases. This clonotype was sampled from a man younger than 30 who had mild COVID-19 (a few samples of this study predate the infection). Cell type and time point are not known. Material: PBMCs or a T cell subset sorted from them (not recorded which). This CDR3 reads CASSQDGQGAIAKNIQYF. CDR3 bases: TGCGCCAGCAGCCAGGATGGACAGGGGGCTATAGCCAAAAACATTCAGTACTTC.